The following is a T cell receptor beta chain sequence with its context. This receptor's antigen is unknown. Within one base of it there is no much larger clone, and no base qualities were kept. This entry comes from a study of memory CD4+ T cells and cytomegalovirus serostatus (dated by TCRdb to the late 2010s). Regarding the complete study: The cohort comprised roughly 35 healthy Belgian adults, 9 CMV seropositive and some 24 CMV seronegative. To replicate a published TCR-based CMV serostatus classifier, the researchers sequenced the CD4+ memory TCRbeta repertoires of a Belgian cohort whose cytomegalovirus serostatus was known.

Single viable CD3+CD4+CD8-CD45RO+ cells were sorted as memory CD4+ T cells on a FACSAria II. CMV serostatus was assessed using a Roche Elecsys assay, by which serum IgG against CMV pp150, pp28, p38 and p52 was detected. Following thawing, total CD4+ T cells were enriched through positive selection using CD4 magnetic microbeads. The samples came from a different study that was designed specifically to examine the CD4+ T cell memory repertoire. Peripheral blood mononuclear cells were isolated and cryopreserved according to standard operating procedures, and serum was stored at -80 degrees C. CD3-PerCP (BW264/56), CD4-APC (RPA-T4), CD45RO-PE (UCHT1) and CD8-Pacific Orange (3B5) antibodies were used for staining, and non-viable cells were excluded with Sytox blue. Beyond this particular receptor, the publication reports: For predicting CMV serostatus, the median bootstrapped AUC was about 0.95 using the original framework and almost 0.93 using a US-trained random forest. On the Belgian cohort, the classifier based on the original framework reached a median bootstrapped AUC of nearly 0.97, with a 95% CI of 0.76-1.00. Unlike the original study, which covered naive and memory CD4+ and CD8+ populations, the Belgian study sequenced only CD4+CD45RO+ memory cells. Of 164 previously reported CMV-associated TCRbeta sequences, about 62 appeared in the CD4+ memory repertoires, each in one to five individuals. Results were interpreted as suggesting that the CMV-associated TCR signature is largely present in the CD4+ memory repertoire.

The Quick-DNA Microprep Kit was used to extract genomic DNA from the sorted cells. Amplification of TCRbeta DNA was done with the immunoSEQ hsTCRbeta kit, following the protocol from the manufacturer. An Illumina MiSeq instrument was used to sequence the TCRbeta libraries. Per the source publication's procedure: Once out-of-frame sequences had been removed, a few million distinct TCRbeta sequences were left, which works out to an average of roughly 70,000 per individual. Each individual was scored by the count of 150 to 200 previously reported CMV-associated TCRbeta sequences and the total productive distinct TCRbeta count. A beta-binomial model was reimplemented in Python, and scikit-learn random forests with default parameters were trained on data from the US cohort. Classifier performance on the Belgian cohort was reported as the median AUC with percentile confidence intervals calculated over 10,000 bootstrap iterations. What TCRdb holds here is the immuneACCESS table cut down to in-frame rearrangements. Part of the clones is not present; checked against another copy, under half of the missing clones reflect an unresolved V gene, and the others are unexplained. D and trimming come from the DNA, and the V and J calls and clone size come from that table. This sample has tens of thousands of clones in its table, and around 75% of those were observed once. Roughly 1% of the sample comes from the top ten.

Trimming accounts for 0 bases at V and 5 bases at J, while the number of junction bases matched to no gene is 11. Taken from cysteine to phenylalanine, the CDR3 has 17 residues. Only the CDR3 DNA is retained, 51 bases long and in frame from the first base. For CDR1 and CDR2, the germline V gene lists LGHNT and FRNRAP. The sequence was collected from an adult in good health and CMV-seronegative. The material sequenced was memory CD4+ T cells from blood. The chain links TRBV12-5 with TRBJ1-1, with 8 central nucleotides matching TRBD1. CDR3 protein: CASGLVRGRQGTTEAFF. The nucleotide sequence is given as TGTGCTAGTGGTTTGGTAAGGGGGCGACAGGGGACGACTGAAGCTTTCTTT.